These 10 T cell receptor beta chains came from one sample sequenced in a study of shared clonotypes between healthy human individuals. Sequencing was performed with immunoSEQ multiplex PCR; in TCRdb, only in-frame clones are kept and a portion is missing. The sample lists around 2.1 million clones; around 95% were seen once. Specimen: naive CD4+ T cells sorted from blood. Subset: CD45RA+ positively selected. The source is a man between 18 and 35 years old in good health.

This chain links TRBV10-2 with TRBJ2-5, with 9 bases matching TRBD1. The CDR3 consists of 14 residues. V gave up 6 bases and J gave up 4 bases; unmatched junction bases: 6. Per germline, CDR1 WSHSY and CDR2 SAAADI. The CDR3 region is CASSLQGAGETQYF. The CDR3 DNA is TGCGCCAGCAGCTTACAGGGGGCTGGAGAGACCCAGTACTTC.

The chain links TRBV11-2 to TRBJ2-7; 10 bases fit TRBD1. The CDR3 is 15 residues long. J lost 3 bases, V lost 5 bases, and 7 bases had no gene match. Per the germline V gene, CDR1 is SGHAT and CDR2 is FQNNGV. The chain's CDR3 is CASSKGGTGDYEQYF. The CDR3 DNA reads TGTGCCAGCAGCAAAGGGGGGACAGGGGACTACGAGCAGTACTTC.

The chain joins TRBV5-8 to TRBJ2-7; D may be TRBD1 (5 bases). The CDR3 has 15 residues. The germline V gene encodes CDR1 SGHTS and CDR2 YDEGEE. Trimming stripped 2 bases from V and 6 bases from J, with 18 bases between. The CDR3 region is CASSLSAWQGREQYF. The CDR3 DNA sequence: TGTGCCAGCAGCTTATCGGCTTGGCAGGGTCGCGAGCAGTACTTC. Complete variable domain (other parts from reference TRBV5-8 and TRBJ2-7): EAGVTQSPTHLIKTRGQQATLRCSPISGHTSVYWYQQALGLGLQFLLWYDEGEERNRGNFPPRFSGRQFPNYSSELNVNALELEDSALYLCASSLSAWQGREQYFGPGTRLTVT.

The chain combines TRBV30 with TRBJ2-7, with D uncertain. This CDR3 has 14 residues. Germline V gene data show CDR1 as GTSNPN and CDR2 as SVGIG (reference sequence). Trimming removed 0 bases from V and 3 bases from J, with 12 bases in between. The CDR3 sequence is CAWSVSGPYYEQYF. The CDR3 coding sequence is TGTGCCTGGAGTGTATCGGGTCCATACTACGAGCAGTACTTC. The whole variable domain, remainder taken from reference TRBV30 and TRBJ2-7, is SQTIHQWPATLVQPVGSPLSLECTVEGTSNPNLYWYRQAAGRGLQLLFYSVGIGQISSEVPQNLSASRPQDRQFILSSKKLLLSDSGFYLCAWSVSGPYYEQYFGPGTRLTVT.

The V gene is TRBV30, the J gene TRBJ2-5, with D perhaps given as TRBD1 or TRBD2 (5 bases each). The germline gives CDR1 GTSNPN, CDR2 SVGIG (reference sequence). V was trimmed by 5 bases and J by 0 bases, leaving 19 bases between them. This CDR3 comprises 16 residues. The CDR3 nucleotides are TGTGCCTGGGCCTCCGGGGCCTCAAAGTACCAAGAGACCCAGTACTTC. Its translation: CAWASGASKYQETQYF. The full variable domain, in which reference TRBV30 and TRBJ2-5 provide the parts outside the CDR3, is SQTIHQWPATLVQPVGSPLSLECTVEGTSNPNLYWYRQAAGRGLQLLFYSVGIGQISSEVPQNLSASRPQDRQFILSSKKLLLSDSGFYLCAWASGASKYQETQYFGPGTRLLVL.

The chain has TRBV11-2 and TRBJ2-5; a possible D gene is TRBD2 (6 bases). Looked up from germline, CDR1 is SGHAT and CDR2 is FQNNGV. Trimming pared 3 bases from V and 2 bases from J, leaving 16 bases between. The CDR3 covers 16 residues. DNA for the CDR3: TGTGCCAGCAGCTTCGGTAGTAGCGGAAATCAAGAGACCCAGTACTTC. This sequence encodes CASSFGSSGNQETQYF.

V usage is TRBV20-1 and J usage is TRBJ2-1; possibly TRBD1 for D (6 bases). Per the germline V gene, CDR1 is DFQATT and CDR2 is SNEGSKA (reference sequence). CDR3 size: 10 residues. V was trimmed by 3 bases and J by 12 bases, leaving 9 bases between them. The CDR3 loop reads CSASTGLQFF. The CDR3, as DNA: TGCAGTGCTAGTACAGGGCTGCAGTTCTTC.

The CDR3 here is CASSLVQGALLNTEAFF. CDR3 DNA: TGTGCCAGCAGCTTGGTGCAGGGGGCTCTTTTGAACACTGAAGCTTTCTTT. V and J are TRBV5-6 and TRBJ1-1; the match to TRBD1 covers 8 bases. J lost 0 bases, V lost 0 bases, and 7 bases had no gene match. This CDR3 is built from 17 residues. CDR1 is SGHDT, CDR2 YYEEEE, per germline.

V usage is TRBV19 and J usage is TRBJ2-2; the D gene is possibly TRBD2 (6 bases). The CDR3 consists of 15 residues. CDR1 and CDR2 from the germline V gene are LNHDA and SQIVND (reference sequence). V was pared by 4 bases and J by 3 bases, with 12 bases between. The CDR3 spells CASSKGWGDTGELFF. CDR3 coding DNA: TGTGCCAGTAGTAAAGGATGGGGGGACACCGGGGAGCTGTTTTTT.

V is TRBV29-1 and J is TRBJ2-5, with D tentatively TRBD1 (6 bases). Germline CDR1 is SQVTM and CDR2 is ANQGSEA. The length of the CDR3 is 15 residues. V gave up 5 bases and J gave up 4 bases, with 20 bases separating them. CDR3 region: CSVPAPRGSPETQYF. The CDR3 region has the DNA TGCAGCGTTCCGGCGCCCAGGGGAAGTCCAGAGACCCAGTACTTC.